This TCR beta chain was identified during a study of T cell repertoires in cytomegalovirus infection. Across the study: Matching HLA type, along with CMV infection, was indicated by public TCR beta signatures.

The CDR3 spans 15 residues. Germline V lookup: CDR1 LGHNA, CDR2 YNFKEQ. Trimming removed 1 base from V and 0 bases from J, with 9 bases in between. One entry per CDR3 protein, called by TCRdb with MiXCR from the reads. The table lists about 310,000 distinct CDR3 sequences, roughly 16% of them singletons, with about 12% in the top ten. This clonotype has only a few counts. Sequenced sample: PBMCs. The chain has TRBV4-2 and TRBJ1-1; D gene unclear. The receptor's source is a human donor in good health (CMV status not recorded). Some clones in this sample may be carry-over from other donors' samples. The CDR3 is CASSQGGRMNTEAFF. The CDR3 region has the DNA TGTGCCAGCAGCCAAGGCGGCAGGATGAACACTGAAGCTTTCTTT.